Here is one T cell receptor (beta chain) with its context. The sample belongs to a study of T cell changes during pregnancy in multiple sclerosis. The data were produced by immunoSEQ multiplex PCR, yet TCRdb's version contains in-frame clones alone and is incomplete. Among 40,000 to 50,000 clones listed, approximately 94% were seen once. This CDR3 has 15 residues. Per the germline V gene, CDR1 is SQVTM and CDR2 is ANQGSEA. V was shortened by 6 bases and J by 0 bases, with 18 bases between the two germline ends. This TCR was recovered from a female donor with multiple sclerosis, enrolled in a pregnancy study. Sequencing used CD4+ T cells from peripheral blood mononuclear cells, obtained in the third trimester of pregnancy. V gene TRBV29-1 combines with J gene TRBJ2-7, with D possibly matching TRBD2 (6 bases). The CDR3 region is CSVTRRDLISYEQYF. CDR3 nucleotide sequence: TGCAGCGTCACCCGCCGGGACTTAATCTCCTACGAGCAGTACTTC.